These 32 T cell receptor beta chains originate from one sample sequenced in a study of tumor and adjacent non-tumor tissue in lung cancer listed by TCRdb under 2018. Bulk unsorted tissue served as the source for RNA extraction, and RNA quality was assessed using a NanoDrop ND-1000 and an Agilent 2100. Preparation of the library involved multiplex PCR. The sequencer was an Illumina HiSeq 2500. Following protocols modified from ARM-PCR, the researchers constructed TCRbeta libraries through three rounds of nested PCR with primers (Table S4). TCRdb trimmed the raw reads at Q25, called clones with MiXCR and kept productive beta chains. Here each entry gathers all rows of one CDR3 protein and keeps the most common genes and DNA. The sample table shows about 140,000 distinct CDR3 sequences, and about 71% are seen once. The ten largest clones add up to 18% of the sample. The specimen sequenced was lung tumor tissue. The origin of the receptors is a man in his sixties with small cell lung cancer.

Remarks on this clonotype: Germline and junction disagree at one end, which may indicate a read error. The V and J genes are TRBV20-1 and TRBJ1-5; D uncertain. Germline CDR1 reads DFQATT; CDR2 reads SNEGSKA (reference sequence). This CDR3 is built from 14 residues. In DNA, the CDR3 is TGCAATGCTAGAGAAAACAGCCGCAAACAGCCCCAGCATTTT. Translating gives CNARENSRKQPQHF.

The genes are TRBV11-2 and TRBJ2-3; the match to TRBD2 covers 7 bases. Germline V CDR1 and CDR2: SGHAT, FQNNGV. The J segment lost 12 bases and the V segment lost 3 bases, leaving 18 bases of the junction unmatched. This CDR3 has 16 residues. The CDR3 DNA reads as TGTGCCAGCAGCTTCCCCTCAGCGGGGAACACAGATGCTCAGTATTTT. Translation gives CASSFPSAGNTDAQYF.

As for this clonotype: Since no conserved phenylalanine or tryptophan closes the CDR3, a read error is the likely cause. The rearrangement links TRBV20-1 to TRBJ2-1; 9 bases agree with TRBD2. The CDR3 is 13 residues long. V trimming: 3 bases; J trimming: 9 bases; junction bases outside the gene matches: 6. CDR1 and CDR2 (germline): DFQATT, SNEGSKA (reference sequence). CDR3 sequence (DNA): TGCAGTGCTAGGGGGGCGGGAGGGTGTGAGCAGTTCTTA. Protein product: CSARGAGGCEQFL.

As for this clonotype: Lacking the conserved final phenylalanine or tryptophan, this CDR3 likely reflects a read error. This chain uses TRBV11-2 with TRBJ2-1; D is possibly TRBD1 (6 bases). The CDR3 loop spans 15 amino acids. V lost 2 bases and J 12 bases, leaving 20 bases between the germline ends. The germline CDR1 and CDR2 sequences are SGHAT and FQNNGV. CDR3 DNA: TGTGCCAGCAGCTTATGGGACAAGGCGGCCTTGGGGCAGTTCTCC. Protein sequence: CASSLWDKAALGQFS.

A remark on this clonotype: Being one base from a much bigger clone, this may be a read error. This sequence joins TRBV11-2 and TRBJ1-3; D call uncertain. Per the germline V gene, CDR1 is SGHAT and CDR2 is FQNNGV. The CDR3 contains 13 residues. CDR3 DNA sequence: TGTACCAGCAGCTTAGTGGCCGGAAACACCATATATTTT. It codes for CTSSLVAGNTIYF.

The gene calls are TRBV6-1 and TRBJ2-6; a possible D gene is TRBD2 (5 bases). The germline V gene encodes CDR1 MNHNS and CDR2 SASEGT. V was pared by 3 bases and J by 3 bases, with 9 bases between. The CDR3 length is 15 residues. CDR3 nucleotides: TGTGCCAGCAGTGATAGCGCGGGTGGGGCCAACGTCCTGACTTTC. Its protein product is CASSDSAGGANVLTF.

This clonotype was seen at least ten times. CDR3 nucleotide sequence: TGCAGTGCTTCTCCCGGGACACTCTCCTACGAGCAGTACTTC. Its protein is CSASPGTLSYEQYF. The chain joins TRBV20-1 to TRBJ2-7, with D perhaps TRBD1 (6 bases). This CDR3 region has 14 residues. The germline V gene has CDR1 DFQATT and CDR2 SNEGSKA (reference sequence). The V and J ends lost 5 bases and 0 bases respectively, with 14 bases between them.

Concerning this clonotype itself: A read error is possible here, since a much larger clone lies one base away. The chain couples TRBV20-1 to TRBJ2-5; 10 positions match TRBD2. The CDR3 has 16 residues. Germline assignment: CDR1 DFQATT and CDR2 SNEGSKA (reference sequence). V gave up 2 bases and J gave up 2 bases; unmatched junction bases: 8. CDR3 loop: CSARKLAGRKQETQYF. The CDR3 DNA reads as TGCAGTGCTAGAAAACTAGCGGGACGGAAACAAGAGACCCAGTACTTC.

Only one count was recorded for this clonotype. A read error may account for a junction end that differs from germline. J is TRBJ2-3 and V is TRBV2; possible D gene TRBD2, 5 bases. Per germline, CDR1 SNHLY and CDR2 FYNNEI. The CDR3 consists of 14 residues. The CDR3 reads CASSPGLDTDTHYF. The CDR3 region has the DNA TGTGCCAGCAGCCCTGGACTCGACACAGATACGCACTATTTT.

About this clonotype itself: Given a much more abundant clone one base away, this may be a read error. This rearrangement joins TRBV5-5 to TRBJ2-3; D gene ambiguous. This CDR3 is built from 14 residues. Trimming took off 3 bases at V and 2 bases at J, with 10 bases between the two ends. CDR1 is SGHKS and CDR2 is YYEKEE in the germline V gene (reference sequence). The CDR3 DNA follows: TGTGCCAGCAGCTCATCATCGATCACAGATACGCAGTATTTT. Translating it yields CASSSSSITDTQYF. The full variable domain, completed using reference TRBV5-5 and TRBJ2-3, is DAGVTQSPTHLIKTRGQQVTLRCSPISGHKSVSWYQQVLGQGPQFIFQYYEKEERGRGNFPDRFSARQFPNYSSELNVNALLLGDSALYLCASSSSSITDTQYFGPGTRLTVL.

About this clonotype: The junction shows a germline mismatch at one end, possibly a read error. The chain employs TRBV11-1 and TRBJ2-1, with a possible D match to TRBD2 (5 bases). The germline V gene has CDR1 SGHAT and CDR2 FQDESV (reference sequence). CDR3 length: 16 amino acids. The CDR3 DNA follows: TGTGCCAGCAGCTCGATGGCGGGTGAAGGGTACAATGAGCAGCTCTTC. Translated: CASSSMAGEGYNEQLF.

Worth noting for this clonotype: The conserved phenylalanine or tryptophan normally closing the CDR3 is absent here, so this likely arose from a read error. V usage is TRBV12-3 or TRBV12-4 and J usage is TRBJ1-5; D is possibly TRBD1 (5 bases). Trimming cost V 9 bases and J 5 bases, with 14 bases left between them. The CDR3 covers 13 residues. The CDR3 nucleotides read TGTGCCAGTAGTCCAGGGTGGCATCAGCCCCAGCATCTT. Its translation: CASSPGWHQPQHL.

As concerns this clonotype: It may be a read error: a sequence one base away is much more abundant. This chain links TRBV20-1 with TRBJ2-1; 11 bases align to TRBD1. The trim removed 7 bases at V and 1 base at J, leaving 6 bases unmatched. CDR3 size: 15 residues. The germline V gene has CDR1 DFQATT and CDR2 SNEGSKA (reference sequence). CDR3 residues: CSVRGTGGSYNEQFF. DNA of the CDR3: TGCAGTGTTAGGGGGACAGGGGGTTCCTACAATGAGCAGTTCTTC.

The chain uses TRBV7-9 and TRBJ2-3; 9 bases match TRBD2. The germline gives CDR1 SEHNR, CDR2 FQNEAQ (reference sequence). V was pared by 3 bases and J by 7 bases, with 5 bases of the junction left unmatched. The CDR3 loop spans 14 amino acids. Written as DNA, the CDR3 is TGTGCCAGCAGCTTCGGGACTAGCAGCCATACGCAGTATTTT. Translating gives CASSFGTSSHTQYF.

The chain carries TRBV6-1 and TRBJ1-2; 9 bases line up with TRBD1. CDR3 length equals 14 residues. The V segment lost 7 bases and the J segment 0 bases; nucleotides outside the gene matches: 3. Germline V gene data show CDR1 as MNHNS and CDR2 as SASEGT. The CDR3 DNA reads TGTGCCAGCACCCGACAGGGGGCTAACTATGGCTACACCTTC. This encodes CASTRQGANYGYTF.

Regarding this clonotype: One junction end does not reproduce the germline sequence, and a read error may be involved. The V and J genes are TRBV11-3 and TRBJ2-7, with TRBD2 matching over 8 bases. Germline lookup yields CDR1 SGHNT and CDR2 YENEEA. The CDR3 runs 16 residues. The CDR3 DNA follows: TGTGTCAGCAGTCCGCCTGAACGCGGGGGGCTCTACGAGCAGTACTTC. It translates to CVSSPPERGGLYEQYF. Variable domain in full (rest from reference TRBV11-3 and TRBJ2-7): EAGVVQSPRYKIIEKKQPVAFWCNPISGHNTLYWYLQNLGQGPELLIRYENEEAVDDSQLPKDRFSAERLKGVDSTLKIQPAELGDSAVYLCVSSPPERGGLYEQYFGPGTRLTVT.

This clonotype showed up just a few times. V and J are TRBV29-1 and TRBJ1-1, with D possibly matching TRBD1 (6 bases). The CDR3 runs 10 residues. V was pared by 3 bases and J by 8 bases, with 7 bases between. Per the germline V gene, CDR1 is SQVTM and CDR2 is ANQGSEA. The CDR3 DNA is TGCAGCGTTGAGGGGACAGAAGCTTTCTTT. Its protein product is CSVEGTEAFF.

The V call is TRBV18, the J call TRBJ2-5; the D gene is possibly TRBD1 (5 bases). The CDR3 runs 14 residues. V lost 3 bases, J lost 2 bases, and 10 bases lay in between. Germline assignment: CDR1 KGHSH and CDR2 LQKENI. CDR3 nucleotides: TGTGCCAGCTCACCGACAGTGGGACAAGAGACCCAGTACTTC. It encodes CASSPTVGQETQYF.

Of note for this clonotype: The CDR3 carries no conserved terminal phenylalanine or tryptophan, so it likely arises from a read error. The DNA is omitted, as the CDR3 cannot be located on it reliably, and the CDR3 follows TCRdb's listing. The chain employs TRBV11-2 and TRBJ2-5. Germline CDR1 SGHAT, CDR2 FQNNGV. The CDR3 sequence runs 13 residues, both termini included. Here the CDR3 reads CASSLGQQETQYL.

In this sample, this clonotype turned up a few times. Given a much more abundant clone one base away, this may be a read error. CDR3 residues: CTSRRGQGRYGYTF. The CDR3 coding sequence is TGTACCAGCAGACGCGGACAGGGGCGGTATGGCTACACCTTC. This chain joins TRBV6-1 and TRBJ1-2, with 9 bases fitting TRBD1. The CDR3 runs to 14 residues. Looked up from germline, CDR1 is MNHNS and CDR2 is SASEGT.

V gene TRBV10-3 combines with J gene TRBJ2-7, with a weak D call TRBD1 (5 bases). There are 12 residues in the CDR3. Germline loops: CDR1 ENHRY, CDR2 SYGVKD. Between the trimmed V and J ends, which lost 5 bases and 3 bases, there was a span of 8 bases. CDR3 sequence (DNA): TGTGCCATCAGTTCAGGGATCTACGAGCAGTACTTC. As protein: CAISSGIYEQYF.

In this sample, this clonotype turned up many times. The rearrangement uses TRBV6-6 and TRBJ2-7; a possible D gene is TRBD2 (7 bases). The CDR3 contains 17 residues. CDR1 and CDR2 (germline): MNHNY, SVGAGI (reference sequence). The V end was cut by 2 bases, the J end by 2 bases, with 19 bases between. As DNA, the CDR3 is TGTGCCAGCAGTTACCCCTCAGGGGCTAGCGGAGCCTACGAGCAGTACTTC. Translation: CASSYPSGASGAYEQYF.

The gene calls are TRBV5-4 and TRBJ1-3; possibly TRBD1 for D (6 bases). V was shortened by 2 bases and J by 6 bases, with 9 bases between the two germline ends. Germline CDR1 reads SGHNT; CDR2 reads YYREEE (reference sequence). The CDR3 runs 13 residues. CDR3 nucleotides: TGTGCCAGCAGCTTACAGGGTGAAAACACCATATATTTT. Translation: CASSLQGENTIYF. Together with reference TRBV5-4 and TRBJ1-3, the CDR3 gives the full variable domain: ETGVTQSPTHLIKTRGQQVTLRCSSQSGHNTVSWYQQALGQGPQFIFQYYREEENGRGNFPPRFSGLQFPNYSSELNVNALELDDSALYLCASSLQGENTIYFGEGSWLTVV.

CDR3 nucleotides: TGCAGTGCTAGTACACTAGTGGGAGACCGACGTGGGCCGCAGTATTTT. It codes for CSASTLVGDRRGPQYF. This chain connects TRBV20-1 to TRBJ2-3, with a possible D match to TRBD2 (5 bases). The CDR3 is 16 residues long. Trimming took off 3 bases at V and 10 bases at J, with 26 bases between the two ends. CDR1 and CDR2 from the germline V gene are DFQATT and SNEGSKA (reference sequence).

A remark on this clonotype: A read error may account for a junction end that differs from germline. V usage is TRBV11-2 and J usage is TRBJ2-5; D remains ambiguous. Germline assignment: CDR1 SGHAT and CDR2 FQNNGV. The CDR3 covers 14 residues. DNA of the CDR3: TGTGCCAGCAGCGTACCGAGACTCGCAGAGACCCACTACTTC. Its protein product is CASSVPRLAETHYF.

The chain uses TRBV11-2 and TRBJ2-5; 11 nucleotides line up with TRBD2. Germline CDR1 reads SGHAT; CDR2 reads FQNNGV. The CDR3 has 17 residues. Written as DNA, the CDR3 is TGTATCAGCAGCCTGCCGGGACAGCTAGCGGGAGGCGAGACCCAGTACTTC. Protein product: CISSLPGQLAGGETQYF.

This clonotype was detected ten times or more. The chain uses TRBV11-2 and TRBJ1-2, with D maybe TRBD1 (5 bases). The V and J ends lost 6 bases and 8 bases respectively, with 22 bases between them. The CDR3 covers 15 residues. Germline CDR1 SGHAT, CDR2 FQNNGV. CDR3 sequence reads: CASRATGTELRGYTF. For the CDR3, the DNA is TGTGCCAGCAGAGCGACGGGGACGGAACTCCGCGGCTACACCTTC.

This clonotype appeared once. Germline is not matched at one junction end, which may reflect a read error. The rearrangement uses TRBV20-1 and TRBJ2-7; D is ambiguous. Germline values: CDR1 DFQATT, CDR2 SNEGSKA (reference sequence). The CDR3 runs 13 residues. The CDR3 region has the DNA TGCAGTGCTAGGCGTGACGGAACCTACAAGCAGTACTTC. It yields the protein CSARRDGTYKQYF.

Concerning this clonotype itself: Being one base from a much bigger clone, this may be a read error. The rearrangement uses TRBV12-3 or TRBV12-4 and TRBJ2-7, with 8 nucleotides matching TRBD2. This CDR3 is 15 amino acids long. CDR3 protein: CASCFKAGASYEQYF. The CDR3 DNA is TGTGCCAGCTGTTTCAAAGCGGGGGCCTCCTACGAGCAGTACTTC.

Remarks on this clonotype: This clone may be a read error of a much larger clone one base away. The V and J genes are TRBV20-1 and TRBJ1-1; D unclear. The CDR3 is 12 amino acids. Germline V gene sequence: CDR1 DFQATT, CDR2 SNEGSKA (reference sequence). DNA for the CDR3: TGCAATGCTTTAAACGTCGACCGTGGAGCTTTCTTT. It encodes CNALNVDRGAFF.

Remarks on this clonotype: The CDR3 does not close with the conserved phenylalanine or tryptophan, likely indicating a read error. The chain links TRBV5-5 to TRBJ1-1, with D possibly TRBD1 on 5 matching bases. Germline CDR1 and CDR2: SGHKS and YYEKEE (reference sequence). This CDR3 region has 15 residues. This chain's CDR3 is CVSSAGGGLGTEAFI. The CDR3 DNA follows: TGTGTCAGCAGCGCGGGGGGGGGTTTGGGCACTGAAGCTTTCATT.

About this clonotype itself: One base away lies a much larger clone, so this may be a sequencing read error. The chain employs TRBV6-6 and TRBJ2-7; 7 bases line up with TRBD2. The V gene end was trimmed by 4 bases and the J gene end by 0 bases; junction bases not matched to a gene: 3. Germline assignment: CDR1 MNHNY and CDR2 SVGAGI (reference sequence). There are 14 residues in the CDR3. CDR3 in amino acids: CASSWPGGSYEQYF. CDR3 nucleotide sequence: TGTGCCAGCAGTTGGCCGGGGGGCTCCTACGAGCAGTACTTC.